This paragraph covers one T cell receptor (beta chain) sequence. The table came from immunoSEQ multiplex PCR; TCRdb's copy has only in-frame clones and leaves some out. The table has 85,000 to 130,000 clones, approximately 94% seen once; the top ten hold around 1.2%. This entry is derived from a study of T cell changes during pregnancy in multiple sclerosis. The input for sequencing was peripheral blood, taken in the second trimester of pregnancy. This receptor was identified in a female donor with multiple sclerosis, enrolled in a pregnancy study.

CDR3 nucleotides: TGTGCCAGCAGCTCGACGGAGGGGCCCACGGGGGGAGAGACCCAGTACTTC. Its translation is CASSSTEGPTGGETQYF. The J gene is TRBJ2-5, the V gene TRBV5-6; 7 positions match TRBD2. The V gene's germline CDR1 is SGHDT and CDR2 YYEEEE. CDR3 length: 17 amino acids. Unmatched junction bases numbered 15, after V lost 3 bases and J lost 4 bases.